Listed below are T cell receptor beta chains from one sample, sequenced in a study of neoadjuvant anti-PD-1 for oral cavity cancer. Using immunoSEQ multiplex PCR, the repertoire was profiled, and TCRdb retains in-frame clones only, with some absent. Of roughly 15,000 clones listed, around 74% are singletons. The sequenced sample was PBMCs, obtained after nivolumab (anti-PD-1) treatment. The origin of the receptors is a person between 35 and 79 years old with oral cavity squamous cell carcinoma. Both conserved end residues are part of each CDR3. The D gene is left open where the match is weak. Only part of the rows carry a size: once, few, many, or a class if the clone is expanded.

v_gene	abundance	j_gene	d_gene	len	CDR3nt	CDR3aa
TRBV29-1	-	TRBJ2-5	TRBD1	12	TGCAGCGTTGGGCCAGGGGGTGAGACCCAGTACTTC	CSVGPGGETQYF
TRBV25-1	-	TRBJ1-5	-	14	TGTGCCAGCAGTGAAACGGGGGACAATCAGCCCCAGCATTTT	CASSETGDNQPQHF
TRBV19	-	TRBJ2-3	-	15	TGTGCCAGTAATCCACAGGGGGGGAGCACAGATACGCAGTATTTT	CASNPQGGSTDTQYF
TRBV7-9	-	TRBJ2-3	-	12	TGTGCCAGCAGCTTAGATTGGGATACGCAGTATTTT	CASSLDWDTQYF
TRBV19	-	TRBJ2-7	-	15	TGTGCCAGTAGTATAGGTGCAGGGAGCTCCTACGAGCAGTACTTC	CASSIGAGSSYEQYF
TRBV5-1	-	TRBJ1-1	TRBD1	14	TGCGCCAGCAGCTGGGACAGGGGTACCACTGAAGCTTTCTTT	CASSWDRGTTEAFF
TRBV11-3	-	TRBJ2-1	TRBD2	16	TGTGCCAGCAGCTCCCCCTCCAGCGGGGGTTACAATGAGCAGTTCTTC	CASSSPSSGGYNEQFF
TRBV5-1	-	TRBJ1-1	-	13	TGCGCCAGCAGCTTAGGGGCTAACACTGAAGCTTTCTTT	CASSLGANTEAFF
TRBV28	few	TRBJ2-1	TRBD2	15	TGTGCCAGCAGTCTAGCGGGAAGCTCCTACAATGAGCAGTTCTTC	CASSLAGSSYNEQFF
TRBV27	-	TRBJ1-1	-	15	TGTGCCAGCAGTTTATCCCCCCGGACGAGTTCGGAAGCTTTCTTT	CASSLSPRTSSEAFF
TRBV5-4	-	TRBJ1-3	-	13	TGTGCCAGCAGCTTTTTCTCTGGAAACACCATATATTTT	CASSFFSGNTIYF
TRBV29-1	few	TRBJ1-1	-	13	TGCAGCGCCGCCGGTTCTTTAAACACTGAAGCTTTCTTT	CSAAGSLNTEAFF
TRBV13	-	TRBJ2-3	-	11	TGTGCCAGCAGCTCCAAAGCTACGCAGTATTTT	CASSSKATQYF
TRBV9	few	TRBJ1-2	-	14	TGTGCCAGCAGCGCACCGGGGGGCGGCTATGGCTACACCTTC	CASSAPGGGYGYTF
TRBV19	-	TRBJ1-5	TRBD1	15	TGTGCCAGTAGTACCGGGACAGCTAGCAATCAGCCCCAGCATTTT	CASSTGTASNQPQHF
TRBV5-8	-	TRBJ2-2	-	12	TGTGCCCCGGGGCGGAGGAACGGGGAGCTGTTTTTT	CAPGRRNGELFF
TRBV29-1	-	TRBJ1-1	-	12	TGCAGCGCCTTACATACGAACACTGAAGCTTTCTTT	CSALHTNTEAFF
TRBV30	-	TRBJ1-1	TRBD1	13	TGTGCCACAACGGGACAGGGAGGCACTGAAGCTTTCTTT	CATTGQGGTEAFF
TRBV6-5	-	TRBJ1-5	-	15	TGTGCCAGCAACCTCCTGGGGGGTAGCAATCAGCCCCAGCATTTT	CASNLLGGSNQPQHF
TRBV10-1	-	TRBJ1-1	TRBD1	16	TGCGCCAGCAGTGAGAGCGGCCAGACAGGGAATACTGAAGCTTTCTTT	CASSESGQTGNTEAFF
TRBV6-1	-	TRBJ1-2	-	17	TGTGCCAGCAGTGAAGCCAGACTTAGGGGTTTAGGGTATGGCTACACCTTC	CASSEARLRGLGYGYTF
TRBV30	-	TRBJ1-4	TRBD1	16	TGTGCCTCTGGACAGGGGGCGACCGCAACTAATGAAAAACTGTTTTTT	CASGQGATATNEKLFF
TRBV5-1	few	TRBJ2-3	TRBD2	15	TGCGCCAGCAGCTTGGGACTAGCGGGTACAGATACGCAGTATTTT	CASSLGLAGTDTQYF
TRBV4-1	few	TRBJ2-3	-	16	TGCGCCAGCAGCCAAGTAGTCCGGGGGGCGGTAGATACGCAGTATTTT	CASSQVVRGAVDTQYF
TRBV30	few	TRBJ2-3	TRBD2	14	TGTGCCTGGAGGGGGGCGGGAGGAACAGATACGCAGTATTTT	CAWRGAGGTDTQYF
TRBV6-5	-	TRBJ1-2	-	13	TGTGCCACGCCTAAGGCGGAAATTTATGGCTACACCTTC	CATPKAEIYGYTF
TRBV30	-	TRBJ2-3	-	14	TGTGCCTCCTCTCTAGCGCTTAGCACAGATACGCAGTATTTT	CASSLALSTDTQYF
TRBV29-1	-	TRBJ2-2	TRBD1	14	TGCAGCGTAGACAGGGTCCCGAACACCGGGGAGCTGTTTTTT	CSVDRVPNTGELFF
TRBV19	-	TRBJ2-7	-	13	TGTGCCAGTAGTATCCACACCTCCTACGAGCAGTACTTC	CASSIHTSYEQYF
TRBV29-1	-	TRBJ2-3	-	16	TGCAGCGTTGAAGATGAAAGGGCTGCGGACACGGATACGCAGTATTTT	CSVEDERAADTDTQYF
TRBV7-6	few	TRBJ2-1	-	13	TGTGCCAGCAGCTTGGATAGGGGTTATGAGCAGTTCTTC	CASSLDRGYEQFF
TRBV6-5	-	TRBJ2-1	-	15	TGTGCCAGCAGTCCTAGACCGAGGGACCTCAATGAGCAGTTCTTC	CASSPRPRDLNEQFF
TRBV4-1	-	TRBJ2-4	-	16	TGCGCCAGCAGCCAAGCTAATTCTGAGGCCAAAAACATTCAGTACTTC	CASSQANSEAKNIQYF
TRBV2	few	TRBJ1-4	TRBD1	13	TGTGCCAGCAGTCTTCCGACAGGGTTGCAACTGTTTTTT	CASSLPTGLQLFF
TRBV5-1	-	TRBJ2-3	-	14	TGCGCCAGCAGCTTAGGGCAGGGGATGGATACGCAGTATTTT	CASSLGQGMDTQYF
TRBV14	-	TRBJ2-2	TRBD1	18	TGTGCCAGCAGCGCAAGATCTCCCGGGACAGAGTACACCGGGGAGCTGTTTTTT	CASSARSPGTEYTGELFF
TRBV28	-	TRBJ1-1	TRBD1	14	TGTGCCAGCAGTTTACACAGACAGGGAACTGAAGCTTTCTTT	CASSLHRQGTEAFF
TRBV19	-	TRBJ1-2	-	13	TGTGCCAGTAGTATAGGAGTTAACTATGGCTACACCTTC	CASSIGVNYGYTF
TRBV5-1	-	TRBJ2-5	-	15	TGCGCCAGCAGCTTGGAGGACAATACCCGTGAGACCCAGTACTTC	CASSLEDNTRETQYF
TRBV28	few	TRBJ1-2	-	13	TGTGCCAGCAGTTTGGAGGGGCACTATGGCTACACCTTC	CASSLEGHYGYTF
TRBV5-1	-	TRBJ1-1	-	13	TGCGCCAGCAGCCCCTCGAGACAAGCTGAAGCTTTCTTT	CASSPSRQAEAFF
TRBV9	-	TRBJ2-5	TRBD2	15	TGTGCCAGCAGCCTCGGGACTAGCGGGAGTCAGACCCAGTACTTC	CASSLGTSGSQTQYF
TRBV11-2	-	TRBJ2-3	TRBD2	15	TGTGCCAGCAGCTTCCCACTAGCGGCCACAGATACGCAGTATTTT	CASSFPLAATDTQYF
TRBV12-1	-	TRBJ2-3	-	17	TGTGCCAGCAGTCTGAATAGCGGGAGGGCCCTAACAGATACGCAGTATTTT	CASSLNSGRALTDTQYF
TRBV9	-	TRBJ1-1	-	13	TGTGCCAGCGCTGGGGGCTGGGGCACTGAAGCTTTCTTT	CASAGGWGTEAFF
TRBV11-3	-	TRBJ2-1	-	15	TGTGCCAGCAGTCTGGGGGAGGTCTCCTACAATGAGCAGTTCTTC	CASSLGEVSYNEQFF
TRBV11-2	-	TRBJ2-7	-	15	TGTGCCAGCAGCCCCCCTGCAGCGGCGGGGTACGAGCAGTACTTC	CASSPPAAAGYEQYF
TRBV9	-	TRBJ2-7	-	13	TGTGCCAGCAGCGAAGACGGGGCCTACGAGCAGTACTTC	CASSEDGAYEQYF
TRBV6-5	-	TRBJ2-4	-	12	TGTGCCAGCAGCCCCATGACCGGGGCCCTAAACTTC	CASSPMTGALNF
TRBV2	once	TRBJ2-7	TRBD2	15	TGTGCCAGCAGTCATCCGGGACTAGCGGCTTACGAGCAGTACTTC	CASSHPGLAAYEQYF
TRBV7-8	-	TRBJ2-3	TRBD1	15	TGTGCCAGCAGCCCGCACGGGACAGCCACAGATACGCAGTATTTT	CASSPHGTATDTQYF
TRBV27	-	TRBJ2-1	-	13	TGTGCCAGCAGCCACGGGGCCAGCAATGAGCAGTTCTTC	CASSHGASNEQFF
TRBV25-1	-	TRBJ1-4	TRBD1	18	TGTGCCAGCAGTGGCCCCAACCCTTGGACAGGAGTAGGTGAAAAACTGTTTTTT	CASSGPNPWTGVGEKLFF
TRBV19	-	TRBJ2-5	-	12	TGTGCCAGTAGCCAGAGTGGAGAGACCCAGTACTTC	CASSQSGETQYF
TRBV10-2	few	TRBJ2-7	-	15	TGCGCCAGCAGTGAGTCGTTATCGAACCGTCCCGAGCAGTACTTC	CASSESLSNRPEQYF